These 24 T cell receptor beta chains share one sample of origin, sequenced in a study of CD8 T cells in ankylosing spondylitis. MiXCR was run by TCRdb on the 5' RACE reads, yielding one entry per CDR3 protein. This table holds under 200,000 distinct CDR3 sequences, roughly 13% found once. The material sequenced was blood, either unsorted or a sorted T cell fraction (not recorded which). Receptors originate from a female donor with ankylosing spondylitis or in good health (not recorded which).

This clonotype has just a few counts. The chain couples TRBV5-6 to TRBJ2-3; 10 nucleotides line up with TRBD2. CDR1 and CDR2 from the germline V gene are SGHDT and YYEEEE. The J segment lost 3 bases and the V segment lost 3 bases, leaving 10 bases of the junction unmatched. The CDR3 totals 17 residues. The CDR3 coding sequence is TGTGCCAGCAGCTCGTCCCTAACTAGCGGGAAAACAGATACGCAGTATTTT. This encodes CASSSSLTSGKTDTQYF.

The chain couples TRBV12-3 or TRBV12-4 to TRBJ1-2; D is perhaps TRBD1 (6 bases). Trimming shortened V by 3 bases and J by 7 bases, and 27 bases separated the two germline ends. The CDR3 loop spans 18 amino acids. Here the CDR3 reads CASSFRALGGNSRGGYTF. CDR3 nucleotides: TGTGCCAGCAGTTTTAGGGCTTTAGGGGGTAATAGCCGAGGTGGCTACACCTTC.

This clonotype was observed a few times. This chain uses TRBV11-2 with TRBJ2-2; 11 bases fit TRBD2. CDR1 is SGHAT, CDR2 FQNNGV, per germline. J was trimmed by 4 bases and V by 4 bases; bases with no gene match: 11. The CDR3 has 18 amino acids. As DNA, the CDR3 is TGTGCCAGCAGCTACCAGGCCCTCACTAGCGGGGGCACCGGGGAGCTGTTTTTT. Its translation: CASSYQALTSGGTGELFF.

CDR3 loop: CASSLAGAGYEQYF. In DNA form, the CDR3 reads TGCGCCAGCAGCTTAGCGGGAGCGGGCTACGAGCAGTACTTC. The chain recombines TRBV5-1 with TRBJ2-7; 8 bases agree with TRBD2. The V and J ends lost 2 bases and 3 bases, in that order; junction bases with no gene match: 4. Per germline, CDR1 SGHRS and CDR2 YFSETQ. The CDR3 sequence is 14 residues long.

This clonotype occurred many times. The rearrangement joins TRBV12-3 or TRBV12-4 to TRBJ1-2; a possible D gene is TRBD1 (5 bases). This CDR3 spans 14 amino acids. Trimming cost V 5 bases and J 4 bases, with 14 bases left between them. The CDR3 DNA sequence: TGTGCCAGCAGTCCCTCAGGGCGGCGCTATGGCTACACCTTC. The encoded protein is CASSPSGRRYGYTF.

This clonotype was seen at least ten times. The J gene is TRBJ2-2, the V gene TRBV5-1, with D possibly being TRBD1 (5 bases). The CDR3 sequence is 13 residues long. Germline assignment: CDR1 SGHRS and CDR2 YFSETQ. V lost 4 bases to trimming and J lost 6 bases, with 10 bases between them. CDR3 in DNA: TGCGCCAGCAGCCAAGGACACCCCGGGGAGCTGTTTTTT. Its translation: CASSQGHPGELFF.

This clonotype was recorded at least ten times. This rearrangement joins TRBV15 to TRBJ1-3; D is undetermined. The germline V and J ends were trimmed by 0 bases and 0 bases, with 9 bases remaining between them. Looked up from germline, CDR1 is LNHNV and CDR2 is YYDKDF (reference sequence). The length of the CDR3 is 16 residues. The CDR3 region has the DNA TGTGCCACCAGCAGAGATCGAACCGGCTCTGGAAACACCATATATTTT. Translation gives CATSRDRTGSGNTIYF. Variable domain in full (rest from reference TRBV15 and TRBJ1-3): DAMVIQNPRYQVTQFGKPVTLSCSQTLNHNVMYWYQQKSSQAPKLLFHYYDKDFNNEADTPDNFQSRRPNTSFCFLDIRSPGLGDTAMYLCATSRDRTGSGNTIYFGEGSWLTVV.

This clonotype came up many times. Here the CDR3 DNA reads TGTGCCAGCAGACGAGGCTACGACAGGGACCCTGAAGCTTTCTTT. Encoded protein: CASRRGYDRDPEAFF. V is TRBV12-3 or TRBV12-4 and J is TRBJ1-1, with 7 bases fitting TRBD1. V was pared by 6 bases and J by 6 bases, with 13 bases of the junction left unmatched. CDR3 size: 15 residues.

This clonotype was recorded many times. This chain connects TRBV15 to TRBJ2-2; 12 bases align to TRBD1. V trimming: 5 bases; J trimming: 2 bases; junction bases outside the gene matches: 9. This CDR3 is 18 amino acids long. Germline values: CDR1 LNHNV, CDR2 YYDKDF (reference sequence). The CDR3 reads CATSLSPGQGANTGELFF. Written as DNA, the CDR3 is TGTGCCACCAGCCTATCCCCGGGACAGGGGGCCAACACCGGGGAGCTGTTTTTT.

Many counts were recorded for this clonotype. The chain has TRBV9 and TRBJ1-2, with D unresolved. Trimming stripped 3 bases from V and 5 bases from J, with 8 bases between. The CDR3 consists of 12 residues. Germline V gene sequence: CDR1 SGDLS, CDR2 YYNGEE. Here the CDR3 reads CASSATAYGYTF. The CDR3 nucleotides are TGTGCCAGCAGCGCGACTGCGTATGGCTACACCTTC. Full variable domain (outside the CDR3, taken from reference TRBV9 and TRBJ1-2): DSGVTQTPKHLITATGQRVTLRCSPRSGDLSVYWYQQSLDQGLQFLIQYYNGEERAKGNILERFSAQQFPDLHSELNLSSLELGDSALYFCASSATAYGYTFGSGTRLTVV.

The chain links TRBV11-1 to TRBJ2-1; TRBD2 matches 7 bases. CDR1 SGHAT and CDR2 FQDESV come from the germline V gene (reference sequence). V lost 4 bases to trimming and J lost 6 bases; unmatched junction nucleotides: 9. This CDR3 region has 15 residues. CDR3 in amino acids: CASSYLAGVFNEQFF. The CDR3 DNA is TGTGCCAGCAGCTATCTGGCGGGAGTTTTCAATGAGCAGTTCTTC.

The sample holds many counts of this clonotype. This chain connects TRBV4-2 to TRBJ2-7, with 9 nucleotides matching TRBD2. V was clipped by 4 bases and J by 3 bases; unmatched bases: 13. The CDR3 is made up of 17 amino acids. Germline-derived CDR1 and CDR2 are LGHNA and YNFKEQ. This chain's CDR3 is CASSPGEAGGLSYEQYF. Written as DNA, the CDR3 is TGTGCCAGCAGCCCGGGAGAGGCGGGAGGGTTGAGCTACGAGCAGTACTTC.

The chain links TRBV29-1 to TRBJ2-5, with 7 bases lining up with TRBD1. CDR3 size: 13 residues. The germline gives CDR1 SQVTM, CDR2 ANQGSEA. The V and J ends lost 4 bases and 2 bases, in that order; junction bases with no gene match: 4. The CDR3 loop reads CSVVGDSQETQYF. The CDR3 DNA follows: TGCAGCGTTGTTGGGGACAGTCAAGAGACCCAGTACTTC. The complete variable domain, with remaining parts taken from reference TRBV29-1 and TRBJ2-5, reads SAVISQKPSRDICQRGTSLTIQCQVDSQVTMMFWYRQQPGQSLTLIATANQGSEATYESGFVIDKFPISRPNLTFSTLTVSNMSPEDSSIYLCSVVGDSQETQYFGPGTRLLVL.

CDR3 DNA: TGTGCCAGCAATAAAGGACTAGCGGGACTAAATGAGCAGTTCTTC. Amino acid sequence: CASNKGLAGLNEQFF. This rearrangement joins TRBV27 to TRBJ2-1; 12 positions match TRBD2. Germline V gene sequence: CDR1 MNHEY, CDR2 SMNVEV (reference sequence). The CDR3 contains 15 residues. The J segment lost 7 bases and the V segment lost 7 bases, leaving 8 bases of the junction unmatched.

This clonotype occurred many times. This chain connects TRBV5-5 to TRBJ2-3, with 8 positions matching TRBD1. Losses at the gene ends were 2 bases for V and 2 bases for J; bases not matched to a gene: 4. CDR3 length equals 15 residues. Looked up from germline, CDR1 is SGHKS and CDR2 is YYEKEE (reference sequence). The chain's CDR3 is CASSLQDRDTDTQYF. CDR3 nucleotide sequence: TGTGCCAGCAGCTTACAGGACAGGGACACAGATACGCAGTATTTT.

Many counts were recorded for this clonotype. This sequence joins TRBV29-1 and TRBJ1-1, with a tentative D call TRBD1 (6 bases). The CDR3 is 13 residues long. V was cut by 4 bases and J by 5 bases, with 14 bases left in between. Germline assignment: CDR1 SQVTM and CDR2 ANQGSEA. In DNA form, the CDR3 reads TGCAGCGTTGGGGGGGGGGGCAGTACTGAAGCTTTCTTT. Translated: CSVGGGGSTEAFF.

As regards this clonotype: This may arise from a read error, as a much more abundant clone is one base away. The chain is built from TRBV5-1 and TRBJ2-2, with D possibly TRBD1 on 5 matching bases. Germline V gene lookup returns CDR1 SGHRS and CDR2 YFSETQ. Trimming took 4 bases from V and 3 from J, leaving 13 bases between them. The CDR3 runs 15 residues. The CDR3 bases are TGCGCCAGCAGCAAGGAGCAGGGTTACACCGGGGAGCTGTTTTTT. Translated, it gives CASSKEQGYTGELFF.

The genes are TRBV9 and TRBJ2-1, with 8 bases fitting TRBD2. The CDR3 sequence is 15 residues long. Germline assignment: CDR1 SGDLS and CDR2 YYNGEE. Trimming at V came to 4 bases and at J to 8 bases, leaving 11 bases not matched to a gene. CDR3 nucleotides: TGTGCCAGCAGCCTTATCGGGACTAGTCTCCATGAGCAGTTCTTC. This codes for CASSLIGTSLHEQFF.

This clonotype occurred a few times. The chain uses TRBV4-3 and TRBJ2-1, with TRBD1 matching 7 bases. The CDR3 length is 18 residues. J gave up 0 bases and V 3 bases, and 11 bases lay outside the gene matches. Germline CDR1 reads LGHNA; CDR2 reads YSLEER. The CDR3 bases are TGCGCCAGCAGCCATATAAGGACGGACAGGAGCTCCTACAATGAGCAGTTCTTC. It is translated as CASSHIRTDRSSYNEQFF.

The CDR3: CASSLGLHGDFNEQFF. As DNA, the CDR3 is TGTGCCAGCAGCTTAGGACTGCACGGGGACTTCAATGAGCAGTTCTTC. The chain employs TRBV11-3 and TRBJ2-1, with a weak D call TRBD2 (6 bases). The CDR3 totals 16 residues. From germline, CDR1 is SGHNT and CDR2 YENEEA. Trimming shortened V by 1 base and J by 6 bases, and 16 bases separated the two germline ends. Filled out from reference TRBV11-3 and TRBJ2-1, the complete variable domain reads EAGVVQSPRYKIIEKKQPVAFWCNPISGHNTLYWYLQNLGQGPELLIRYENEEAVDDSQLPKDRFSAERLKGVDSTLKIQPAELGDSAVYLCASSLGLHGDFNEQFFGPGTRLTVL.

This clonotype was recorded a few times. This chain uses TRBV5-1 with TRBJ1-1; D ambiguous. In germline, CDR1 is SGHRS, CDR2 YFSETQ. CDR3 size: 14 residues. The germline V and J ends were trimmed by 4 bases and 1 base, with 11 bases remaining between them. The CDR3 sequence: CASSRIPGNTEAFF. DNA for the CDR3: TGCGCCAGCAGCCGCATTCCGGGGAACACTGAAGCTTTCTTT.

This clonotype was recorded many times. CDR3 region: CASSRGPHSPLHF. The CDR3 bases are TGTGCCAGCAGCCGGGGGCCTCATTCACCCCTCCACTTT. V and J are TRBV3-1 and TRBJ1-6, with a tentative D call TRBD1 (6 bases). The CDR3 sequence is 13 residues long. V lost 4 bases to trimming and J lost 8 bases, with 9 bases between them. The germline V gene encodes CDR1 LGHDT and CDR2 YNNKEL (reference sequence).

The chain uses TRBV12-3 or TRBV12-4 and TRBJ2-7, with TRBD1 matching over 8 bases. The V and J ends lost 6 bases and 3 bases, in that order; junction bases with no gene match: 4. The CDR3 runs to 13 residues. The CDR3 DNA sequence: TGTGCCAGCAGCCAGGGGGCTAGCTACGAGCAGTACTTC. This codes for CASSQGASYEQYF.

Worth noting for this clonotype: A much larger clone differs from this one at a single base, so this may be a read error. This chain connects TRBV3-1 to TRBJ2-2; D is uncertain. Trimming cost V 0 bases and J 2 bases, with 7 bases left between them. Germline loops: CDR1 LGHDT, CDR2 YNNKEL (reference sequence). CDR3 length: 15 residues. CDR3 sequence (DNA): TGTGCCAGCAGCCAAGAAGGGCTTAACACCGGGGAGCTGTTTTTT. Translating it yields CASSQEGLNTGELFF.